This T cell receptor beta chain emerged from a study of tumor-infiltrating lymphocytes in oesophageal squamous cell carcinoma. CDR1 and CDR2 (germline): SGHTA, FQGNSA. This CDR3 has 16 residues. The junction had 8 bases not matched to a gene; V was cut back by 5 bases and J by 2 bases. TCRdb recomputed calls from the PCR reads with MiXCR, one row per CDR3 protein. The table lists roughly 10,000 distinct CDR3 sequences, roughly 60% of them singletons. The clonotype was recovered from a female donor with esophageal squamous cell carcinoma. Sequenced material: esophageal tumor tissue. The chain employs TRBV7-2 and TRBJ2-3, with 9 positions matching TRBD2. CDR3 nucleotide sequence: TGTGCCAGCAGCCAGGGGCTAGCGGGAAACACAGATACGCAGTATTTT. Amino acid sequence: CASSQGLAGNTDTQYF. Filled out from reference TRBV7-2 and TRBJ2-3, the complete variable domain reads GAGVSQSPSNKVTEKGKDVELRCDPISGHTALYWYRQSLGQGLEFLIYFQGNSAPDKSGLPSDRFSAERTGGSVSTLTIQRTQQEDSAVYLCASSQGLAGNTDTQYFGPGTRLTVL.